The 13 T cell receptor beta chains below all came from one sample that was sequenced in a study of CXCR3-negative and CXCR3-positive naive CD8 T cells. Their cognate antigens are unknown. UMI labels and 5' RACE were used to prepare the TRB cDNA libraries. TCRdb reprocessed the 5' RACE reads; each CDR3 protein has one entry and no DNA is given. This sample contains 90,000 to 150,000 distinct CDR3 sequences. Notes on the study in general: The study found more hydrophobic TRB CDR3s in CXCR3-positive naive cells than in CXCR3-negative naive cells.

The specimen sequenced was naive CXCR3+ CD8+ T cells from blood. Specified subset: CD45RO-CCR7+CD27+CD95- naive CD8+ T cells expressing CXCR3 (TNR3+). The receptor source for this set is a human donor in good health. Some clones in this sample may be carry-over from other donors' samples.

V usage is TRBV29-1 and J usage is TRBJ2-7; TCRdb's D call, TRBD1, is unchecked because there is no DNA. CDR1 is SQVTM and CDR2 is ANQGSEA in the germline V gene. The CDR3 runs to 13 residues. CDR3: CSVEYGGRGEQYF.

This chain connects TRBV4-3 to TRBJ2-3; the D gene TCRdb calls, TRBD1, cannot be checked with no DNA. CDR3 size: 16 residues. Germline V CDR1 and CDR2: LGHNA, YSLEER. The CDR3 here is CASSQGSAGRTDTQYF.

The CDR3 here is CSARMTSGHRNEQFF. This chain uses TRBV20-1 with TRBJ2-1; the TRBD2 assignment by TCRdb is unverifiable without DNA. CDR3 length: 15 amino acids. CDR1 and CDR2 from the germline V gene are DFQATT and SNEGSKA (reference sequence).

The rearrangement links TRBV5-6 to TRBJ2-3; as DNA is missing, the TRBD2 call by TCRdb cannot be tested. Germline CDR1 reads SGHDT; CDR2 reads YYEEEE. There are 15 residues in the CDR3. The CDR3 region is CASSLGTSLADTQYF.

The rearrangement uses TRBV12-3 or TRBV12-4 and TRBJ2-1; TCRdb's D gene call, TRBD1, goes unchecked for lack of DNA. The CDR3 sequence is 15 residues long. The CDR3 region is CASSTPGQKYNEQFF.

The genes are TRBV12-3 or TRBV12-4 and TRBJ2-3. The CDR3 loop spans 14 amino acids. The CDR3 reads CASSLRTATDTQYF.

The gene calls are TRBV29-1 and TRBJ2-7; the TCRdb call, TRBD1, lacks DNA for checking. Germline CDR1 is SQVTM and CDR2 is ANQGSEA. The CDR3 has 14 amino acids. The CDR3 spells CSVSGQGETYEQYF.

The V and J genes are TRBV6-4 and TRBJ2-7. Germline CDR1 is MRHNA and CDR2 is SNTAGT. The CDR3 extends over 15 amino acids. CDR3 sequence: CASSDGSWENYEQYF.

J is TRBJ2-2 and V is TRBV12-3 or TRBV12-4; TCRdb picks TRBD1, but there is no DNA to check that call. There are 13 residues in the CDR3. CDR3 residues: CASSKPGSGELFF.

The chain is built from TRBV12-3 or TRBV12-4 and TRBJ2-3; TCRdb designates TRBD1, a call that cannot be tested without DNA. The CDR3 runs to 14 residues. The CDR3 sequence is CASSFGNRGKPQYF.

This CDR3 is CASSFTIQETQYF. The V gene is TRBV12-3 or TRBV12-4, the J gene TRBJ2-5. The CDR3 is 13 residues long.

The rearrangement uses TRBV3-1 and TRBJ2-7; TCRdb's D call of TRBD2 is untestable without DNA. The CDR3 extends over 16 amino acids. Germline V gene sequence: CDR1 LGHDT, CDR2 YNNKEL (reference sequence). Here the CDR3 reads CASSQVSGGAAYEQYF.

This chain connects TRBV20-1 to TRBJ2-7; without DNA, the TCRdb call of TRBD2 cannot be checked. There are 15 residues in the CDR3. In germline, CDR1 is DFQATT, CDR2 SNEGSKA (reference sequence). This CDR3 reads CSARDGREVGYEQYF.